Sequencing of this T cell receptor (beta chain) was carried out in a study of spatial heterogeneity in lung cancer. Study-wide background: The study consistently detected more beta-chain than alpha-chain sequences. As counted in raw reads, each unique TCR and UMI combination appeared more than ten times on average.

The CDR3 covers 15 residues. V lost 7 bases to trimming and J lost 2 bases, with 18 bases between them. Germline loops: CDR1 SEHNR, CDR2 FQNEAQ (reference sequence). Time point noted: blood at routine non-recurrence follow-up after resection. Unsorted samples of tumor, nontumor lung or frozen PBMC had their whole RNA sequenced. Every individual TCR cDNA molecule carried its own unique molecular identifier, which allowed correction of PCR and sequencing errors. TCRdb re-analysed the 5' RACE reads in MiXCR, keeping a single row per CDR3 protein. The sample includes fewer than 25,000 distinct CDR3 sequences, around 9.6% of them seen just once. This clonotype was recorded at least ten times.

The material sequenced was PBMCs, taken at follow-up. The V call is TRBV7-9, the J call TRBJ2-7; no clear D. The receptor comes from a male donor with early-stage non-small cell lung cancer. CDR3 nucleotide sequence: TGTGCCAGCACCCCCCAGGCACCCGACGCCTACGAGCAGTACTTC. Its protein is CASTPQAPDAYEQYF. Using reference TRBV7-9 and TRBJ2-7 for the parts outside the CDR3, the full variable domain is DTGVSQNPRHKITKRGQNVTFRCDPISEHNRLYWYRQTLGQGPEFLTYFQNEAQLEKSRLLSDRFSAERPKGSFSTLEIQRTEQGDSAMYLCASTPQAPDAYEQYFGPGTRLTVT.